This T cell receptor beta chain was recovered during a study of T cell responses to AZD1222 COVID-19 vaccine. Broader study findings: Dominant at 160-218 and 743-854, vaccine-associated CD4 TCRs also spanned spike. Donors skewed white British and female; clonal diversity was possibly underestimated.

About this clone itself: Its antigen is as yet unknown.

Second-dose groups at about 4 or about 12 weeks were pooled. TCRdb's copy holds only in-frame clones and misses some; the assay was immunoSEQ multiplex PCR. The data hold 75,000 to 100,000 clones, with approximately 90% observed a single time. The V gene lost 3 bases and the J gene lost 7 bases, with 12 bases spanning the gap. The CDR3 extends over 13 amino acids. Germline CDR1 MNHEY, CDR2 SVGEGT. This rearrangement joins TRBV6-2 or TRBV6-3 to TRBJ1-1; D call uncertain. Material: peripheral blood, obtained 28 days after the second AZD1222 dose. This TCR came from an adult who received the AZD1222 COVID-19 vaccine. CDR3 coding DNA: TGTGCCAGCAGTTATTCTCCTGGTCTTGAAGCTTTCTTT. It is translated as CASSYSPGLEAFF.